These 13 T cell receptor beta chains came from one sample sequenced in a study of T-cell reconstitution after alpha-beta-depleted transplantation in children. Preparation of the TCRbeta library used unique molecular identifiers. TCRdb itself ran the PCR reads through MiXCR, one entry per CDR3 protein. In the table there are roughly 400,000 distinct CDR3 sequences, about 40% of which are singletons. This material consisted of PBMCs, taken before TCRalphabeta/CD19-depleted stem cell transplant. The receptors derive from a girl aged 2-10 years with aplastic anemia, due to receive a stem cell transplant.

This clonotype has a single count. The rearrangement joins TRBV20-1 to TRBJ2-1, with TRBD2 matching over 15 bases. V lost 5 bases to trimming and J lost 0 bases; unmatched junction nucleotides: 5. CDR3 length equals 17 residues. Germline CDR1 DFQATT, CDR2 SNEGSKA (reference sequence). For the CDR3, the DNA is TGCAGTGCTCCCGGGACTAGCGGGGGGAACTCCTACAATGAGCAGTTCTTC. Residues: CSAPGTSGGNSYNEQFF.

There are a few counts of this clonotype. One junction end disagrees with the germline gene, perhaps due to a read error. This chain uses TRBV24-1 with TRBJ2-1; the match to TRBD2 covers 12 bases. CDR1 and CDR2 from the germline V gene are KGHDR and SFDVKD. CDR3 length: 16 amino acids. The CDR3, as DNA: TGTGTCACCAGTGATATCGGACTAGCGGGGTACAATGAGCAGTTCTTC. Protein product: CVTSDIGLAGYNEQFF.

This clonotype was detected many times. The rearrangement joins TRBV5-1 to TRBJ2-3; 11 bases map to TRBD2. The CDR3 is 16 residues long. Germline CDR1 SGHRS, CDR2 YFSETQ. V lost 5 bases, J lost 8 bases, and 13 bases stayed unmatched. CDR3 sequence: CASRAGTSGSGGTQYF. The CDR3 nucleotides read TGCGCCAGCAGAGCCGGGACTAGCGGCTCTGGGGGTACGCAGTATTTT.

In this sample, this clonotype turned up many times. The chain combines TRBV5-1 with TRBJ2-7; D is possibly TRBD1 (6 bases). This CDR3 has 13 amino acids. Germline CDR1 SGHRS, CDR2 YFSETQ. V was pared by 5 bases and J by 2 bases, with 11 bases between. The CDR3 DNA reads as TGCGCCAGCAGGCCAGGGGAGCCCTACGAGCAGTACTTC. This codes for CASRPGEPYEQYF.

The CDR3 DNA follows: TGTGCCAGCAGTGCCTGGCTTGGCACTTACAATGAGCAGTTCTTC. It yields the protein CASSAWLGTYNEQFF. V gene TRBV12-3 or TRBV12-4 combines with J gene TRBJ2-1, with D uncertain. There are 15 residues in the CDR3. With 5 bases removed from V and 4 bases from J, the gap between germline ends came to 15 bases.

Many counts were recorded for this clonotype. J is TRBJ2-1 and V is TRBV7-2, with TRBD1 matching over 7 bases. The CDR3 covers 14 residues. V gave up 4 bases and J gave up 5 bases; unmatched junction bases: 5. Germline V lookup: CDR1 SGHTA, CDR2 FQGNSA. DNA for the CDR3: TGTGCCAGCAGCTCGGGACAGACGCACAATGAGCAGTTCTTC. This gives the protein CASSSGQTHNEQFF.

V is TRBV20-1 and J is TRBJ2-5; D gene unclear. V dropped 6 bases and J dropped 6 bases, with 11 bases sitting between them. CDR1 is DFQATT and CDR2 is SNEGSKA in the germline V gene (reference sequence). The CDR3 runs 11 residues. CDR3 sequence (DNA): TGCAGTGCCCTGCTTATACAGACCCAGTACTTC. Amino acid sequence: CSALLIQTQYF.

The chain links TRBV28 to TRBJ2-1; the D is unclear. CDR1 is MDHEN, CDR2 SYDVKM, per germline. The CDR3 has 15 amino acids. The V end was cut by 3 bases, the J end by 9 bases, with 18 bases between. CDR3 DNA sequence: TGTGCCAGCAGTTTCGTAGCAGGCCTTCGATTTGAGCAGTTCTTC. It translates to CASSFVAGLRFEQFF.

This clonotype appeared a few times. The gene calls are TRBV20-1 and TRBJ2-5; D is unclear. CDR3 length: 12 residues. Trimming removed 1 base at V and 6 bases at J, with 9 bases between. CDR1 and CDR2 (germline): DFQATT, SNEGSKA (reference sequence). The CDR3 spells CSARATTQTQYF. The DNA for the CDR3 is TGCAGTGCTAGAGCAACTACCCAGACCCAGTACTTC.

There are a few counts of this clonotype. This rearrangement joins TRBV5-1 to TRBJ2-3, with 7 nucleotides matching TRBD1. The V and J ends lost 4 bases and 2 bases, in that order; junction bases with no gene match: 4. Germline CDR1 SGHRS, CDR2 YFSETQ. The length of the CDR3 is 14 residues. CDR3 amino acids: CASSPGQPTDTQYF. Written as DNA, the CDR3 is TGCGCCAGCAGCCCGGGACAGCCCACAGATACGCAGTATTTT.

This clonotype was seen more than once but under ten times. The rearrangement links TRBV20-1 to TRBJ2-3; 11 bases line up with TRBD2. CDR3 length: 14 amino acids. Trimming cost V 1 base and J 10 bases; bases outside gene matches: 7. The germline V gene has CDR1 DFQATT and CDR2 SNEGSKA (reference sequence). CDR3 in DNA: TGCAGTGCTAGAGGTAGCGGGGGGGCCACCCCGCAGTATTTT. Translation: CSARGSGGATPQYF.

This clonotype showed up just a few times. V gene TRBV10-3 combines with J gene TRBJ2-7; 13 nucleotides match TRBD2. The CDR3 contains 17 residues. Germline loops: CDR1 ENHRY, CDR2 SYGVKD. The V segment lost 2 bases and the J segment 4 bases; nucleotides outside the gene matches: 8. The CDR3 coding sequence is TGTGCCATCAGTGAGAAACTAGCGGGAGGGCCCTCTTACGAGCAGTACTTC. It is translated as CAISEKLAGGPSYEQYF.

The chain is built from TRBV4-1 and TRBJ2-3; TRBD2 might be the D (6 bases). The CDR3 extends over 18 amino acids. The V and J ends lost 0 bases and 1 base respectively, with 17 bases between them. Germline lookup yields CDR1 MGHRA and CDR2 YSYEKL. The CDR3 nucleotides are TGCGCCAGCAGCCAAGACCTCGGAGGGGATCGAGGCACAGATACGCAGTATTTT. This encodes CASSQDLGGDRGTDTQYF.